The 20 T cell receptor beta chains listed next were all sequenced from one sample in a study of cytomegalovirus exposure and HLA in healthy donors (dated by TCRdb to the late 2010s). The library was generated by the immunoSEQ multiplex PCR assay. For the multiplex PCR, a mixture combining 60 forward primers for TCR Vbeta segments and 13 reverse primers for TCR Jbeta segments was used. TCRdb limited this immuneACCESS table to in-frame rearrangements with V and J called. A share of clones is missing; checked studies link under half to unresolved V genes, and the rest is unexplained. A total of 60,000 to 70,000 clones appear in this sample, approximately 82% of them only once. Approximately 22% of the sample is held by the ten biggest clonotypes. Material: PBMCs. The receptor set was obtained from a woman between 40 and 50 years old in good health and CMV-seropositive.

This chain joins TRBV7-2 and TRBJ1-5; D might be TRBD1 (5 bases). The germline CDR1 and CDR2 sequences are SGHTA and FQGNSA. Trimming took 0 bases from V and 2 from J, leaving 14 bases between them. The CDR3 runs 17 residues. CDR3 nucleotides: TGTGCCAGCAGCTTAGCTGGGCGGGGGAAGGGCAATCAGCCCCAGCATTTT. Its protein is CASSLAGRGKGNQPQHF.

The chain recombines TRBV5-4 with TRBJ1-2, with a tentative D call TRBD1 (6 bases). Per the germline V gene, CDR1 is SGHNT and CDR2 is YYREEE (reference sequence). The CDR3 runs 14 residues. Trimming pared 6 bases from V and 4 bases from J, leaving 16 bases between. DNA for the CDR3: TGTGCCAGCATGGGGGCCGGGGTGGGCTATGGCTACACCTTC. Translated: CASMGAGVGYGYTF.

The chain combines TRBV7-6 with TRBJ1-2, with 8 bases aligning to TRBD1. The CDR3 contains 14 residues. V shed 5 bases and J 8 bases; nucleotides not matched to a gene: 10. Germline V gene data show CDR1 as SGHVS and CDR2 as FNYEAQ. In DNA form, the CDR3 reads TGTGCCAGCAGCCCCCGACTTGGACAGGGAGGCTACACCTTC. Translating it yields CASSPRLGQGGYTF. The full variable domain, in which reference TRBV7-6 and TRBJ1-2 provide the parts outside the CDR3, is GAGVSQSPRYKVTKRGQDVALRCDPISGHVSLYWYRQALGQGPEFLTYFNYEAQQDKSGLPNDRFSAERPEGSISTLTIQRTEQRDSAMYRCASSPRLGQGGYTFGSGTRLTVV.

There are a few counts of this clone. V gene TRBV19 combines with J gene TRBJ1-2; tentatively, D is TRBD1 (5 bases). There are 13 residues in the CDR3. V lost 0 bases and J lost 7, with 9 bases in between. The germline V gene has CDR1 LNHDA and CDR2 SQIVND (reference sequence). The CDR3 is CASSIDGRGGYTF. The CDR3 DNA sequence: TGTGCCAGTAGTATAGATGGAAGGGGTGGCTACACCTTC.

V and J are TRBV4-2 and TRBJ2-1; 15 bases match TRBD2. The J segment lost 9 bases and the V segment lost 0 bases, leaving 18 bases of the junction unmatched. This CDR3 has 21 residues. Germline V lookup: CDR1 LGHNA, CDR2 YNFKEQ. Here the CDR3 DNA reads TGTGCCAGCAGCCAAGAGACTCCCCGGACTAGCGGGGGGGTCGGGTTGGGTGAGCAGTTCTTC. It encodes CASSQETPRTSGGVGLGEQFF.

This clone was detected once. The V call is TRBV14, the J call TRBJ1-2, with 9 bases identical to TRBD1. The CDR3 is made up of 15 amino acids. The germline CDR1 and CDR2 sequences are SGHDN and FVKESK. Trimming cost V 6 bases and J 2 bases; bases outside gene matches: 7. CDR3 bases: TGTGCCAGCAGTCTCCCCGGGACAGGGAACTATGGCTACACCTTC. Translation: CASSLPGTGNYGYTF.

This chain joins TRBV6-5 and TRBJ2-3; 9 bases fit TRBD1. Per the germline V gene, CDR1 is MNHEY and CDR2 is SVGAGI. The CDR3 length is 14 residues. The V and J ends lost 6 bases and 4 bases, in that order; junction bases with no gene match: 5. The CDR3 DNA reads as TGTGCCAGCAGCCCACAGGGGGCTTCAGATACGCAGTATTTT. Translating gives CASSPQGASDTQYF.

V usage is TRBV12-5 and J usage is TRBJ1-1; D possibly corresponds to TRBD1 (5 bases). Between the trimmed V and J ends, which lost 1 base and 0 bases, there was a span of 9 bases. Germline assignment: CDR1 LGHNT and CDR2 FRNRAP. CDR3 length: 15 residues. CDR3: CASGLGTPMNTEAFF. Written as DNA, the CDR3 is TGTGCTAGTGGTTTGGGGACACCTATGAACACTGAAGCTTTCTTT.

A few counts support this clone. This sequence joins TRBV7-9 and TRBJ1-1; D remains ambiguous. V lost 8 bases, J lost 3 bases, and 4 bases lay in between. The CDR3 totals 10 residues. Looked up from germline, CDR1 is SEHNR and CDR2 is FQNEAQ (reference sequence). CDR3 nucleotide sequence: TGTGCCAGCGAGTACACTGAAGCTTTCTTT. Residues: CASEYTEAFF.

The table lists this clone with a count of one. CDR3 coding DNA: TGTGCCTGGAGTGTAGGCGGCAGGGAAGAGACCCAGTACTTC. It encodes CAWSVGGREETQYF. The V call is TRBV30, the J call TRBJ2-5; D perhaps matches TRBD1 (5 bases). Germline V gives CDR1 GTSNPN, CDR2 SVGIG (reference sequence). The CDR3 extends over 14 amino acids. V was trimmed by 0 bases and J by 3 bases, leaving 11 bases between them.

V gene TRBV30 combines with J gene TRBJ2-3, with 10 bases that match TRBD2. The trim removed 5 bases at V and 4 bases at J, leaving 9 bases unmatched. This CDR3 has 15 amino acids. The germline gives CDR1 GTSNPN, CDR2 SVGIG (reference sequence). The CDR3 is CAWALSGGAADTQYF. The CDR3 DNA follows: TGTGCCTGGGCCCTGAGCGGGGGGGCCGCAGATACGCAGTATTTT. Using reference TRBV30 and TRBJ2-3 for the parts outside the CDR3, the full variable domain is SQTIHQWPATLVQPVGSPLSLECTVEGTSNPNLYWYRQAAGRGLQLLFYSVGIGQISSEVPQNLSASRPQDRQFILSSKKLLLSDSGFYLCAWALSGGAADTQYFGPGTRLTVL.

The chain joins TRBV29-1 to TRBJ1-5, with 8 bases matching TRBD1. Per the germline V gene, CDR1 is SQVTM and CDR2 is ANQGSEA. This CDR3 spans 13 amino acids. The ends lost 8 bases at V and 5 bases at J; junction bases unmatched: 8. The CDR3 spells CSPLTGVHQPQHF. The CDR3 nucleotides read TGCAGCCCCCTGACAGGGGTCCATCAGCCCCAGCATTTT.

This clone was seen a handful of times. The chain links TRBV12-5 to TRBJ2-1; maybe TRBD2 (7 bases). Trimming left V 6 bases short and J 5 bases short, with 14 bases between. Germline CDR1 reads LGHNT; CDR2 reads FRNRAP. This CDR3 has 14 residues. The CDR3 coding sequence is TGTGCTAGTGGAACGGGGGGCCCCAACAATGAGCAGTTCTTC. Its protein is CASGTGGPNNEQFF.

This chain connects TRBV2 to TRBJ2-7, with TRBD1 identical over 7 bases. Germline CDR1 SNHLY, CDR2 FYNNEI. CDR3 size: 13 residues. Germline trimming cut 7 bases from V and 4 bases from J; bases unmatched to any gene: 7. The CDR3 region is CASTPDRTYEQYF. Here the CDR3 DNA reads TGTGCCAGCACCCCGGACAGGACTTACGAGCAGTACTTC.

This chain uses TRBV5-1 with TRBJ2-1; 13 bases align to TRBD2. The length of the CDR3 is 16 residues. Trimming took 4 bases from V and 8 from J; bases not matched to a gene: 9. The V gene's germline CDR1 is SGHRS and CDR2 YFSETQ. The CDR3 region has the DNA TGCGCCAGCAGCCTATTTACTAGCGGGGGGGCCTATGAGCAGTTCTTC. Protein: CASSLFTSGGAYEQFF.

The genes are TRBV7-2 and TRBJ2-2, with 11 bases fitting TRBD2. V was pared by 1 base and J by 6 bases, with 7 bases of the junction left unmatched. Germline V CDR1 and CDR2: SGHTA, FQGNSA. This CDR3 has 17 residues. The CDR3 DNA follows: TGTGCCAGCAGCTTAGGTCCTAGCGGGGGGTCATCCGGGGAGCTGTTTTTT. Amino acid sequence: CASSLGPSGGSSGELFF.

The rearrangement links TRBV30 to TRBJ2-7; possibly TRBD1 for D (5 bases). Germline lookup yields CDR1 GTSNPN and CDR2 SVGIG (reference sequence). Trimming left V 0 bases short and J 3 bases short, with 12 bases between. This CDR3 has 14 residues. The CDR3 loop reads CAWSVGQGIYEQYF. CDR3 in DNA: TGTGCCTGGAGTGTAGGTCAGGGAATCTACGAGCAGTACTTC.

The gene calls are TRBV7-7 and TRBJ2-1; 7 nucleotides line up with TRBD2. The germline gives CDR1 SSHAT, CDR2 FNYEAQ (reference sequence). The junction had 12 bases not matched to a gene; V was cut back by 1 base and J by 9 bases. The CDR3 runs to 16 residues. CDR3 sequence (DNA): TGTGCCAGCAGCTTAGGGTCGAGCGGGGTTGGCAGTGAGCAGTTCTTC. Its translation: CASSLGSSGVGSEQFF.

The chain recombines TRBV6-1 with TRBJ1-2, with 7 bases aligning to TRBD1. The CDR3 sequence is 15 residues long. Germline V gene data show CDR1 as MNHNS and CDR2 as SASEGT. The V segment lost 5 bases and the J segment 7 bases; nucleotides outside the gene matches: 13. The CDR3 bases are TGTGCCAGCAGTCCAGTAATTGACAGGGAGGTTGGCTACACCTTC. It translates to CASSPVIDREVGYTF.

A few counts support this clone. J is TRBJ1-1 and V is TRBV28, with D unresolved. The CDR3 spans 14 residues. CDR1 is MDHEN and CDR2 is SYDVKM in the germline V gene. V was clipped by 5 bases and J by 0 bases, with 10 bases between them. CDR3 in amino acids: CASSHEQLNTEAFF. The CDR3 bases are TGTGCCAGCAGTCACGAACAGCTGAACACTGAAGCTTTCTTT.